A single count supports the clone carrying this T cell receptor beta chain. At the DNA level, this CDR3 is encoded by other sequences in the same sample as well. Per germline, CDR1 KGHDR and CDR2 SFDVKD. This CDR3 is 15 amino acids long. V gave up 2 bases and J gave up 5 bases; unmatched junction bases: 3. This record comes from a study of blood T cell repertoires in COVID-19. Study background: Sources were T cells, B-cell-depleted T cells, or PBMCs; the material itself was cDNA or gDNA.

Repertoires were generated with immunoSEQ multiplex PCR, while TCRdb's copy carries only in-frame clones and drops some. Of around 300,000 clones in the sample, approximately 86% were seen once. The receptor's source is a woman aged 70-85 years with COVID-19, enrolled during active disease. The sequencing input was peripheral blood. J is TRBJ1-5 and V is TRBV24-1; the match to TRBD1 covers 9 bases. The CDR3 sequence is CATSDWGQGDQPQHF. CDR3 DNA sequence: TGTGCCACCAGTGATTGGGGACAGGGAGATCAGCCCCAGCATTTT.